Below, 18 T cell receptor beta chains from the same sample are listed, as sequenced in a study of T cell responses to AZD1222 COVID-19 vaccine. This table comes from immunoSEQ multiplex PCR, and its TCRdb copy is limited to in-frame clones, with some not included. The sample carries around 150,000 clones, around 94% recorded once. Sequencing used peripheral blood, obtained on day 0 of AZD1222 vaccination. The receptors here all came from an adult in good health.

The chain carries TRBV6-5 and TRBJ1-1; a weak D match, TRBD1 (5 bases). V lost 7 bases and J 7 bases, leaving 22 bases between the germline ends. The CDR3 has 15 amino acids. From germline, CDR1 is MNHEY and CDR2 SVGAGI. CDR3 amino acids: CASTGSGPFGSEAFF. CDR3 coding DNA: TGTGCCAGCACCGGGTCAGGGCCATTTGGTAGTGAAGCTTTCTTT.

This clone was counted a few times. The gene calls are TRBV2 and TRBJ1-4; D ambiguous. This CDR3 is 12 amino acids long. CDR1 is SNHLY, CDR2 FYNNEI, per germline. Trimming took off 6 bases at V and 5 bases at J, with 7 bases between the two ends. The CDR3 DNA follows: TGTGCCAGCAGACGGAGGAATGAAAAACTGTTTTTT. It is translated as CASRRRNEKLFF.

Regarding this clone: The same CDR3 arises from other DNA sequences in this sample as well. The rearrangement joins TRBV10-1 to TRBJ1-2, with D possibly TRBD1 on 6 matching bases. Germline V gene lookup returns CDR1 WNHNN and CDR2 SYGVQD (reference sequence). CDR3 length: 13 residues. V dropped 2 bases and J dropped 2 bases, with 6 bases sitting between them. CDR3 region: CASSETGNYGYTF. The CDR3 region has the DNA TGCGCCAGCAGTGAGACAGGGAACTATGGCTACACCTTC.

The CDR3 here is CASSLSPAGTEAFF. In DNA, the CDR3 is TGTGCCAGCAGCTTATCACCAGCGGGCACTGAAGCTTTCTTT. The chain combines TRBV7-6 with TRBJ1-1; D uncertain. V gave up 2 bases and J gave up 4 bases, with 11 bases separating them. Per germline, CDR1 SGHVS and CDR2 FNYEAQ. The CDR3 contains 14 residues.

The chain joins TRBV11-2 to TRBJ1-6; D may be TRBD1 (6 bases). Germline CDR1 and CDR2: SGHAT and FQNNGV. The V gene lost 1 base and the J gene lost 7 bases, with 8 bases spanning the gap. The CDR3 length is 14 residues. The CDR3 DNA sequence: TGTGCCAGCAGCTTAGGGACAGCAAATTCACCCCTCCACTTT. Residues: CASSLGTANSPLHF.

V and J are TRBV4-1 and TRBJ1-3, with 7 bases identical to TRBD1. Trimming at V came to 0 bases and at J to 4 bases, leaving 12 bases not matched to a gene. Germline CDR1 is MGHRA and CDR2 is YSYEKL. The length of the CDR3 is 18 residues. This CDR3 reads CASSQDGVRRGAGNTIYF. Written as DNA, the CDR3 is TGCGCCAGCAGCCAAGATGGTGTACGCAGGGGGGCAGGAAACACCATATATTTT.

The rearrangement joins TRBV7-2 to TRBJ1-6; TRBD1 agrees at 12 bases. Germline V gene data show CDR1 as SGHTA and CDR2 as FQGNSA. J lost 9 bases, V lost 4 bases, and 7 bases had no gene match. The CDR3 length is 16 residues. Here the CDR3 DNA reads TGTGCCAGCAGCTCGGCCGGGACAGGGGGCGGTTCACCCCTCCACTTT. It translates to CASSSAGTGGGSPLHF.

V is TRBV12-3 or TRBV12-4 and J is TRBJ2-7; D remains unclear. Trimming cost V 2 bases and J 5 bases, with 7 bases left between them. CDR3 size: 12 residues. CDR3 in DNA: TGTGCCAGCAGTTTATGGACGAACGAGCAGTACGTC. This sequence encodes CASSLWTNEQYV.

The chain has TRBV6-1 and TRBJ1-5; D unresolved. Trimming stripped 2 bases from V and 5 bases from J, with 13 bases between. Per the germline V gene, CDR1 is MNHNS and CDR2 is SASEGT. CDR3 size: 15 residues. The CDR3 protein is CASSEQYLPHQPQHF. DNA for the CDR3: TGTGCCAGCAGTGAACAGTATCTGCCCCATCAGCCCCAGCATTTT.

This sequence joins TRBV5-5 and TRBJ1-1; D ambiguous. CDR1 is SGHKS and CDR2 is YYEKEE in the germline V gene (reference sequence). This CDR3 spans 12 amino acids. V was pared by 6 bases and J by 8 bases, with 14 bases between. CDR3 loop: CASKAPELEAFF. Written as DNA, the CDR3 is TGTGCCAGCAAGGCCCCAGAATTGGAAGCTTTCTTT. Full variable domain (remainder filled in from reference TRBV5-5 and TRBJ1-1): DAGVTQSPTHLIKTRGQQVTLRCSPISGHKSVSWYQQVLGQGPQFIFQYYEKEERGRGNFPDRFSARQFPNYSSELNVNALLLGDSALYLCASKAPELEAFFGQGTRLTVV.

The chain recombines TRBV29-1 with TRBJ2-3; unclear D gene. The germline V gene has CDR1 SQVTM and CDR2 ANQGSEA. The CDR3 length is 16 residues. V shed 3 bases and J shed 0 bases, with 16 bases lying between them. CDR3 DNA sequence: TGCAGCGTTGAGGCCCGGCGGAGAACTAGCACAGATACGCAGTATTTT. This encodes CSVEARRRTSTDTQYF.

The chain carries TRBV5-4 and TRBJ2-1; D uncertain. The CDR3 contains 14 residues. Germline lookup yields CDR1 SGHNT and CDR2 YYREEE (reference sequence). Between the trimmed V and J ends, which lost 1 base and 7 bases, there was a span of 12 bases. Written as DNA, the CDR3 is TGTGCCAGCAGCTTGCCGATCCCCCCTAATGAGCAGTTCTTC. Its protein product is CASSLPIPPNEQFF.

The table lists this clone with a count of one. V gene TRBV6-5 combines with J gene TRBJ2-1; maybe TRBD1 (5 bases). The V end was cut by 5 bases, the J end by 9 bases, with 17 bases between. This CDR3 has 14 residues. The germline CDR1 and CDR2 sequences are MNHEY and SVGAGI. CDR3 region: CASSKPTKRGEQFF. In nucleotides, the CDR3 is TGTGCCAGCAGTAAACCAACAAAAAGGGGTGAGCAGTTCTTC.

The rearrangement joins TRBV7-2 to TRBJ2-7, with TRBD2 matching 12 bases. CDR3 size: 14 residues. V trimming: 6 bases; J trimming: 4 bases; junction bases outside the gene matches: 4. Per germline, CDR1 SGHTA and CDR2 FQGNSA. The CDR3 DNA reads TGTGCCAGCAGTCTAGCGGGAGGGGGGTACGAGCAGTACGTC. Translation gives CASSLAGGGYEQYV.

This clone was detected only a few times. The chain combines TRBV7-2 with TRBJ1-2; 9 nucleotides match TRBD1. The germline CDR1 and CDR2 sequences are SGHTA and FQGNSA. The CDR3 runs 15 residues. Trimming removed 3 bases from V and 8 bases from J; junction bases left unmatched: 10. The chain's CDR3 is CASSFTPGQGMGYTF. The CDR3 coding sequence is TGTGCCAGCAGCTTCACCCCGGGACAGGGAATGGGCTACACCTTC.

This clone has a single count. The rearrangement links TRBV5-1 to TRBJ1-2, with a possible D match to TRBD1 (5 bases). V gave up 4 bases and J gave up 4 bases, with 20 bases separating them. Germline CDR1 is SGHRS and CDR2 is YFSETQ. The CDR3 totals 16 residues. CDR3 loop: CASSPDGPRDGYGYTF. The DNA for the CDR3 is TGCGCCAGCAGCCCGGACGGACCCAGGGACGGCTATGGCTACACCTTC.

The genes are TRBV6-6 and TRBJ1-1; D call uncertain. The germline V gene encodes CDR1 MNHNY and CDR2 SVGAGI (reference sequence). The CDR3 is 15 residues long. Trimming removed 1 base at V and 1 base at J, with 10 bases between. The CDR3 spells CASSYWGGRNTEAFF. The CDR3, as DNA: TGTGCCAGCAGTTACTGGGGAGGACGGAACACTGAAGCTTTCTTT.

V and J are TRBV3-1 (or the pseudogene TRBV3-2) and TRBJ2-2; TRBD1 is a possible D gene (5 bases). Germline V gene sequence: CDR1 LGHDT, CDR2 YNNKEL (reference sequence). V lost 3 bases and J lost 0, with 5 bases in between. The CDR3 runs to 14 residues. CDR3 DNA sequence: TGTGCCAGCAGCCAGGGGCCGAACACCGGGGAGCTGTTTTTT. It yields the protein CASSQGPNTGELFF.